The 19 T cell receptor beta chains below were found in one sample sequenced in a study of blood T cell repertoires in COVID-19. Sequencing used immunoSEQ multiplex PCR; TCRdb keeps in-frame clones, though not all of them. Of about 360,000 clones in the sample, 87% are singletons; the top ten hold 1% to 1.5%. The sequencing sample was made of PBMCs or T cells enriched from blood (not recorded which). All receptors come from a man in his thirties or forties who had recovered from COVID-19.

The chain uses TRBV2 and TRBJ1-2; D gene ambiguous. The CDR3 is made up of 18 amino acids. Germline assignment: CDR1 SNHLY and CDR2 FYNNEI. V was trimmed by 0 bases and J by 1 base, leaving 18 bases between them. In DNA form, the CDR3 reads TGTGCCAGCAGTGAAGCGCTAGGTGAATCGGGTGGTAACTATGGCTACACCTTC. Its protein product is CASSEALGESGGNYGYTF.

The chain has TRBV10-2 and TRBJ1-2; the D is unclear. The CDR3 sequence is 14 residues long. V lost 4 bases, J lost 1 base, and 10 bases lay in between. Germline CDR1 WSHSY, CDR2 SAAADI. This CDR3 reads CASSARPSNYGYTF. In DNA, the CDR3 is TGCGCCAGCAGTGCCAGGCCGAGTAACTATGGCTACACCTTC.

The V call is TRBV19, the J call TRBJ1-1, with 10 bases that match TRBD1. CDR3 length equals 14 residues. Germline CDR1 reads LNHDA; CDR2 reads SQIVND (reference sequence). The trim removed 6 bases at V and 6 bases at J, leaving 7 bases unmatched. The CDR3 reads CASRDRTGGAEAFF. DNA for the CDR3: TGTGCCAGTAGGGATCGGACAGGGGGGGCTGAAGCTTTCTTT.

The V gene is TRBV9, the J gene TRBJ1-1, with D perhaps TRBD1 (5 bases). V was cut by 0 bases and J by 10 bases, with 13 bases left in between. The CDR3 totals 13 residues. Germline loops: CDR1 SGDLS, CDR2 YYNGEE. CDR3: CASSVEFEGVAFF. The CDR3 DNA follows: TGTGCCAGCAGCGTAGAGTTTGAAGGGGTAGCTTTCTTT.

The genes are TRBV11-2 and TRBJ1-5, with D possibly being TRBD1 (5 bases). Trimming took off 5 bases at V and 3 bases at J, with 17 bases between the two ends. This CDR3 is built from 16 residues. Germline V gene sequence: CDR1 SGHAT, CDR2 FQNNGV. In DNA form, the CDR3 reads TGTGCCAGCAGCCCTTCGGGAGGGACCCTCAATCAGCCCCAGCATTTT. It codes for CASSPSGGTLNQPQHF.

This clone was counted a few times. This rearrangement joins TRBV4-1 to TRBJ2-1, with TRBD1 matching over 10 bases. V dropped 2 bases and J dropped 3; count of bases not matched to a gene: 7. In germline, CDR1 is MGHRA, CDR2 YSYEKL. CDR3 length: 17 residues. CDR3 in amino acids: CASSQPPGQGFYNEQFF. In nucleotides, the CDR3 is TGCGCCAGCAGCCAACCCCCGGGACAGGGGTTCTACAATGAGCAGTTCTTC.

V and J are TRBV12-3 or TRBV12-4 and TRBJ1-1; a weak D match, TRBD1 (6 bases). The V and J ends lost 6 bases and 4 bases respectively, with 12 bases between them. CDR3 length: 13 amino acids. The DNA for the CDR3 is TGTGCCAGCAGCCTCTGGGGGCCCACTGAAGCTTTCTTT. Its translation is CASSLWGPTEAFF.

The chain combines TRBV9 with TRBJ2-1, with 10 bases that match TRBD2. V trimming: 4 bases; J trimming: 11 bases; junction bases outside the gene matches: 12. Germline values: CDR1 SGDLS, CDR2 YYNGEE. The CDR3 runs 15 residues. CDR3 DNA: TGTGCCAGCAGCATTTCTACTAGCGGGGACTCCAAGCAGTTCTTC. This translates into CASSISTSGDSKQFF.

With regard to this clone: The final CDR3 position lacks the conserved phenylalanine or tryptophan, pointing to a likely read error. The DNA is omitted, as the CDR3 cannot be located on it reliably, and the CDR3 follows TCRdb's listing. The CDR3 region is CASSPPGLAGGPRFG. V is TRBV7-9 and J is TRBJ2-3; the table calls TRBD2, which could not be checked here. The CDR3 is made up of 15 amino acids, end residues included. Germline CDR1 SEHNR, CDR2 FQNEAQ (reference sequence).

The V call is TRBV10-3, the J call TRBJ2-1; D is uncertain. Germline-derived CDR1 and CDR2 are ENHRY and SYGVKD. V lost 0 bases and J lost 5, with 8 bases in between. The CDR3 totals 14 residues. CDR3: CAISESGLNNEQFF. DNA for the CDR3: TGTGCCATCAGTGAGTCGGGCCTCAACAATGAGCAGTTCTTC.

The chain links TRBV10-2 to TRBJ2-2; D gene uncertain. The CDR3 loop spans 13 amino acids. Germline V CDR1 and CDR2: WSHSY, SAAADI. V was pared by 7 bases and J by 0 bases, with 6 bases between. CDR3 DNA sequence: TGCGCCAGCACCGCAGCGAACACCGGGGAGCTGTTTTTT. Translation gives CASTAANTGELFF.

The rearrangement uses TRBV7-6 and TRBJ1-3, with D tentatively TRBD1 (6 bases). V lost 1 base to trimming and J lost 0 bases, with 16 bases between them. The CDR3 runs 18 residues. Germline V gives CDR1 SGHVS, CDR2 FNYEAQ. Here the CDR3 DNA reads TGTGCCAGCAGCTTAGGGAGATACAGGGAACCCTCTGGAAACACCATATATTTT. Translation: CASSLGRYREPSGNTIYF.

The V call is TRBV2, the J call TRBJ2-7; D unclear. With 9 bases removed from V and 1 base from J, the gap between germline ends came to 13 bases. Germline V gene data show CDR1 as SNHLY and CDR2 as FYNNEI. This CDR3 is 13 amino acids long. The CDR3 loop is CARRSPASYEQYF. In nucleotides, the CDR3 is TGTGCCAGACGGAGCCCGGCGTCCTACGAGCAGTACTTC.

The chain couples TRBV10-1 to TRBJ2-2; the match to TRBD1 covers 8 bases. The V gene's germline CDR1 is WNHNN and CDR2 SYGVQD (reference sequence). After removal of 7 bases from V and 0 bases from J, the junction contained 1 base not matched to a gene. The CDR3 totals 14 residues. CDR3 loop: CASTGGANTGELFF. CDR3 in DNA: TGCGCCAGCACAGGGGGCGCGAACACCGGGGAGCTGTTTTTT.

The chain employs TRBV7-8 and TRBJ1-3, with TRBD1 identical over 8 bases. CDR1 is SGHVS, CDR2 FQNEAQ, per germline. This CDR3 has 16 residues. Unmatched junction bases numbered 12, after V lost 5 bases and J lost 6 bases. This CDR3 reads CASSPEGTGWTNTIYF. The CDR3, as DNA: TGTGCCAGCAGCCCAGAGGGGACAGGCTGGACAAACACCATATATTTT.

This CDR3 is CASSSGTTVYEQYF. DNA for the CDR3: TGTGCCAGCAGTTCCGGGACTACCGTCTACGAGCAGTACTTC. J is TRBJ2-7 and V is TRBV6-2 or TRBV6-3; TRBD2 matches at 7 bases. There are 14 residues in the CDR3. The J segment lost 3 bases and the V segment lost 4 bases, leaving 6 bases of the junction unmatched. CDR1 and CDR2 (germline): MNHEY, SVGEGT.

V is TRBV30 and J is TRBJ1-6; D might be TRBD1 (5 bases). CDR1 is GTSNPN and CDR2 is SVGIG in the germline V gene (reference sequence). V was shortened by 5 bases and J by 12 bases, with 14 bases between the two germline ends. The CDR3 contains 12 residues. The CDR3 DNA is TGTGCCTGGGAGGGGCAGTTTGGACCCCTCCACTTT. Its protein is CAWEGQFGPLHF. The variable domain in full, with the rest retrieved from reference TRBV30 and TRBJ1-6, is SQTIHQWPATLVQPVGSPLSLECTVEGTSNPNLYWYRQAAGRGLQLLFYSVGIGQISSEVPQNLSASRPQDRQFILSSKKLLLSDSGFYLCAWEGQFGPLHFGNGTRLTVT.

The rearrangement joins TRBV9 to TRBJ2-1, with TRBD1 identical over 9 bases. Germline V gives CDR1 SGDLS, CDR2 YYNGEE. Germline trimming cut 4 bases from V and 4 bases from J; bases unmatched to any gene: 9. The length of the CDR3 is 16 residues. CDR3 in amino acids: CASSLTGTGYYNEQFF. In nucleotides, the CDR3 is TGTGCCAGCAGCTTAACCGGGACAGGGTATTACAATGAGCAGTTCTTC.

This chain joins TRBV6-1 and TRBJ1-2, with D maybe TRBD1 (5 bases). CDR1 is MNHNS, CDR2 SASEGT, per germline. V dropped 2 bases and J dropped 1 base, with 11 bases sitting between them. This CDR3 spans 15 amino acids. This CDR3 reads CASSEYGALNYGYTF. The CDR3, as DNA: TGTGCCAGCAGTGAATATGGGGCGCTTAACTATGGCTACACCTTC.